One and the same sample provided the 21 T cell receptor beta chains below, sequenced in a study of cytotoxic CD8 clonotypes in ibrutinib-treated CLL. TCRdb keeps only in-frame clones here, not all; method: immunoSEQ multiplex PCR. The table lists some 150,000 clones, approximately 80% of them singletons. The sample consisted of PBMCs, taken after 12 months of ibrutinib treatment. These receptors were collected from a human donor with chronic lymphocytic leukemia.

This chain links TRBV7-9 with TRBJ2-7; D might be TRBD2 (5 bases). Germline values: CDR1 SEHNR, CDR2 FQNEAQ (reference sequence). The V end was cut by 5 bases, the J end by 4 bases, with 9 bases between. The CDR3 runs to 12 residues. CDR3 bases: TGTGCCAGCAGCGGAGGAAGATACGAGCAGTACTTC. Its protein is CASSGGRYEQYF.

The chain employs TRBV28 and TRBJ2-7, with a tentative D call TRBD1 (7 bases). CDR3 size: 15 residues. Trimming removed 4 bases at V and 3 bases at J, with 16 bases between. Germline assignment: CDR1 MDHEN and CDR2 SYDVKM. The CDR3 DNA reads as TGTGCCAGCAGTTCTGGCGGGACAGAAATCTACGAGCAGTACTTC. It encodes CASSSGGTEIYEQYF.

This chain uses TRBV11-2 with TRBJ2-7; unclear D gene. CDR1 is SGHAT, CDR2 FQNNGV, per germline. The CDR3 loop spans 13 amino acids. V was cut by 1 base and J by 3 bases, with 7 bases left in between. For the CDR3, the DNA is TGTGCCAGCAGCTTAGGGATACTCTACGAGCAGTACTTC. Its translation is CASSLGILYEQYF.

The rearrangement uses TRBV11-2 and TRBJ2-7; no firm D call. Deletions cut 1 base from V and 3 bases from J, with 7 bases between. Germline V lookup: CDR1 SGHAT, CDR2 FQNNGV. The CDR3 runs 13 residues. DNA for the CDR3: TGTGCCAGCAGCTTAGGACGATACTACGAGCAGTACTTC. This gives the protein CASSLGRYYEQYF. Variable domain in full (rest from reference TRBV11-2 and TRBJ2-7): EAGVAQSPRYKIIEKRQSVAFWCNPISGHATLYWYQQILGQGPKLLIQFQNNGVVDDSQLPKDRFSAERLKGVDSTLKIQPAKLEDSAVYLCASSLGRYYEQYFGPGTRLTVT.

V usage is TRBV6-1 and J usage is TRBJ1-4, with D perhaps TRBD1 (5 bases). V lost 1 base and J 4 bases, leaving 7 bases between the germline ends. The CDR3 is made up of 14 amino acids. In germline, CDR1 is MNHNS, CDR2 SASEGT. The CDR3 DNA follows: TGTGCCAGCAGTGAAGTAGGGGTTAATGAAAAACTGTTTTTT. Its protein product is CASSEVGVNEKLFF.

V usage is TRBV27 and J usage is TRBJ1-5, with D possibly TRBD1 on 5 matching bases. The CDR3 covers 14 residues. The ends were cut back, 5 bases at V and 3 bases at J, with 11 bases in the middle. Germline V gives CDR1 MNHEY, CDR2 SMNVEV (reference sequence). The CDR3 DNA reads as TGTGCCAGCAGTGCCGGACAAGACAATCAGCCCCAGCATTTT. Its protein is CASSAGQDNQPQHF.

The chain uses TRBV5-4 and TRBJ1-2; possible D gene TRBD1, 5 bases. CDR1 is SGHNT, CDR2 YYREEE, per germline (reference sequence). The CDR3 consists of 15 residues. V was clipped by 0 bases and J by 4 bases, with 13 bases between them. The CDR3 spells CASSLASREGYGYTF. The CDR3 DNA is TGTGCCAGCAGCTTGGCCAGCAGGGAGGGCTATGGCTACACCTTC. The whole variable domain, remainder taken from reference TRBV5-4 and TRBJ1-2, is ETGVTQSPTHLIKTRGQQVTLRCSSQSGHNTVSWYQQALGQGPQFIFQYYREEENGRGNFPPRFSGLQFPNYSSELNVNALELDDSALYLCASSLASREGYGYTFGSGTRLTVV.

This chain connects TRBV6-5 to TRBJ2-7; no definite D call. V shed 0 bases and J shed 7 bases, with 13 bases lying between them. The CDR3 spans 14 residues. Germline CDR1 reads MNHEY; CDR2 reads SVGAGI. CDR3 residues: CASSYSGYLGEQYF. The CDR3 DNA reads TGTGCCAGCAGTTACTCGGGCTACCTAGGAGAGCAGTACTTC.

This clone was seen once. The CDR3 loop reads CASSPREGSAGELFF. The CDR3 nucleotides are TGTGCCAGCTCACCACGGGAAGGGTCCGCCGGGGAGCTGTTTTTT. The genes are TRBV18 and TRBJ2-2; no definite D call. V was trimmed by 1 base and J by 6 bases, leaving 12 bases between them. CDR1 KGHSH and CDR2 LQKENI come from the germline V gene. This CDR3 is 15 amino acids long.

The chain combines TRBV18 with TRBJ2-6, with D possibly matching TRBD1 (6 bases). This CDR3 is 19 amino acids long. Per the germline V gene, CDR1 is KGHSH and CDR2 is LQKENI. V lost 3 bases and J 4 bases, leaving 22 bases between the germline ends. The CDR3 nucleotides read TGTGCCAGCTCACCGATGCAGGGGCGAAAAGTTACGGGGGCCAACGTCCTGACTTTC. Translation gives CASSPMQGRKVTGANVLTF. The full variable domain, rest sourced from reference TRBV18 and TRBJ2-6, is NAGVMQNPRHLVRRRGQEARLRCSPMKGHSHVYWYRQLPEEGLKFMVYLQKENIIDESGMPKERFSAEFPKEGPSILRIQQVVRGDSAAYFCASSPMQGRKVTGANVLTFGAGSRLTVL.

The chain couples TRBV6-1 to TRBJ1-6; D is unclear. V was pared by 6 bases and J by 9 bases, with 18 bases between. CDR3 size: 15 residues. CDR1 and CDR2 (germline): MNHNS, SASEGT. The CDR3, as DNA: TGTGCCAGCAGAATAGACACACAAAGGGTTTCACCCCTCCACTTT. This gives the protein CASRIDTQRVSPLHF.

This clone was observed a few times. V gene TRBV28 combines with J gene TRBJ1-2; no definite D call. The V gene lost 3 bases and the J gene lost 3 bases, with 5 bases spanning the gap. The CDR3 sequence is 12 residues long. Germline assignment: CDR1 MDHEN and CDR2 SYDVKM. CDR3 residues: CASSFGYYGYTF. The CDR3 DNA reads TGTGCCAGCAGTTTTGGGTACTATGGCTACACCTTC.

V and J are TRBV28 and TRBJ2-7, with TRBD1 matching 8 bases. The V gene end was trimmed by 4 bases and the J gene end by 6 bases; junction bases not matched to a gene: 5. The length of the CDR3 is 13 residues. Germline-derived CDR1 and CDR2 are MDHEN and SYDVKM. The CDR3 sequence is CASSSFTGGEQYF. CDR3 coding DNA: TGTGCCAGCAGTTCCTTTACAGGGGGCGAGCAGTACTTC.

The CDR3 is CASSLYRGLAGSGGQYF. The DNA of the CDR3 is TGTGCCAGCAGCTTATACCGGGGTCTAGCGGGGTCAGGGGGGCAGTATTTT. The chain links TRBV7-2 to TRBJ2-3; TRBD2 aligns across 9 bases. There are 17 residues in the CDR3. The ends lost 2 bases at V and 11 bases at J; junction bases unmatched: 17. Germline CDR1 reads SGHTA; CDR2 reads FQGNSA.

The chain joins TRBV27 to TRBJ2-3; D ambiguous. Germline CDR1 MNHEY, CDR2 SMNVEV (reference sequence). The CDR3 extends over 13 amino acids. Between the trimmed V and J ends, which lost 3 bases and 4 bases, there was a span of 8 bases. CDR3 sequence reads: CASSFRFPDTQYF. The CDR3 coding sequence is TGTGCCAGCAGTTTCAGGTTCCCAGATACGCAGTATTTT.

The rearrangement uses TRBV9 and TRBJ2-2, with 7 bases fitting TRBD1. Germline V gene data show CDR1 as SGDLS and CDR2 as YYNGEE. The CDR3 sequence is 17 residues long. Losses at the gene ends were 1 base for V and 4 bases for J; bases not matched to a gene: 10. For the CDR3, the DNA is TGTGCCAGCAGCGTAACCCCGACAGGGACGAGCACCGGGGAGCTGTTTTTT. This encodes CASSVTPTGTSTGELFF.

The chain combines TRBV11-3 with TRBJ2-7; D not certain. Trimming left V 5 bases short and J 6 bases short, with 17 bases between. The CDR3 spans 14 residues. CDR1 SGHNT and CDR2 YENEEA come from the germline V gene. CDR3 sequence: CASSGRQGPREQYF. CDR3 nucleotide sequence: TGTGCCAGCAGCGGACGACAAGGGCCGCGCGAGCAGTACTTC.

The chain recombines TRBV5-6 with TRBJ2-6; D uncertain. Germline CDR1 is SGHDT and CDR2 is YYEEEE. V was cut by 1 base and J by 1 base, with 6 bases left in between. The CDR3 consists of 15 residues. The CDR3 bases are TGTGCCAGCAGCTTGTTTGTTTCTGGGGCCAACGTCCTGACTTTC. Amino acid sequence: CASSLFVSGANVLTF. The full variable domain, rest sourced from reference TRBV5-6 and TRBJ2-6, is DAGVTQSPTHLIKTRGQQVTLRCSPKSGHDTVSWYQQALGQGPQFIFQYYEEEERQRGNFPDRFSGHQFPNYSSELNVNALLLGDSALYLCASSLFVSGANVLTFGAGSRLTVL.

V is TRBV11-3 and J is TRBJ2-3; no reliable D call. V gave up 1 base and J gave up 5 bases, with 22 bases separating them. CDR1 and CDR2 (germline): SGHNT, YENEEA. CDR3 size: 18 residues. The CDR3 sequence is CASSLGAVVAGFLDTQYF. DNA for the CDR3: TGTGCCAGCAGCTTAGGCGCGGTGGTAGCCGGATTCTTAGATACGCAGTATTTT.

The chain has TRBV21-1 and TRBJ1-2; the DNA was not compared with TRBD1, the D call given in the table. TRBV21-1 is a recognized pseudogene. There are 15 residues in the CDR3. CDR3 nucleotides: TGTGCCAGCAGCAAAAGGAAGACAGGGGCAAGGGGCTACACCTTC. Translated, it gives CASSKRKTGARGYTF.

In nucleotides, the CDR3 is TGTGCCAGCAGCTTAGGGGTAGTCACCGGGGAGCTGTTTTTT. Protein product: CASSLGVVTGELFF. This chain joins TRBV7-9 and TRBJ2-2; D is undetermined. V lost 1 base to trimming and J lost 4 bases, with 7 bases between them. CDR1 SEHNR and CDR2 FQNEAQ come from the germline V gene (reference sequence). CDR3 size: 14 residues. The full variable domain, in which reference TRBV7-9 and TRBJ2-2 provide the parts outside the CDR3, is DTGVSQNPRHKITKRGQNVTFRCDPISEHNRLYWYRQTLGQGPEFLTYFQNEAQLEKSRLLSDRFSAERPKGSFSTLEIQRTEQGDSAMYLCASSLGVVTGELFFGEGSRLTVL.